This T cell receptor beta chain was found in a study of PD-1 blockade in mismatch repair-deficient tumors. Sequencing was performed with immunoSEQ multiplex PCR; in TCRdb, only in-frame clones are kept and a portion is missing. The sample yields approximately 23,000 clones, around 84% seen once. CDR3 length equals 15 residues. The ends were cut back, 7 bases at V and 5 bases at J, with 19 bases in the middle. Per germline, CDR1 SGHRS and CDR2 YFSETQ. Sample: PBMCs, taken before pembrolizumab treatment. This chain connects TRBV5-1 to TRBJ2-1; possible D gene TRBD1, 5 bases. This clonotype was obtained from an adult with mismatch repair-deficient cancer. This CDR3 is CASRDVPTANNEQFF. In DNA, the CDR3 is TGCGCCAGCCGAGATGTACCGACAGCAAACAATGAGCAGTTCTTC.